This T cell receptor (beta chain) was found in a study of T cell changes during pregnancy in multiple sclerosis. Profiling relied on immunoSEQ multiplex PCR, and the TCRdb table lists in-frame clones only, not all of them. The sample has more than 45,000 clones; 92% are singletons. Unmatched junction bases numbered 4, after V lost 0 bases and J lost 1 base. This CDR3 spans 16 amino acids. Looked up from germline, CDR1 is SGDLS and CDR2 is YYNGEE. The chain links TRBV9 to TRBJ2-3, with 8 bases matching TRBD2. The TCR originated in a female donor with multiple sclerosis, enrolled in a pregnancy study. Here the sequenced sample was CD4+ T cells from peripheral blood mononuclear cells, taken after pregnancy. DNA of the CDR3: TGTGCCAGCAGCGTAGTCGGGGGGGAGGGCACAGATACGCAGTATTTT. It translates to CASSVVGGEGTDTQYF.